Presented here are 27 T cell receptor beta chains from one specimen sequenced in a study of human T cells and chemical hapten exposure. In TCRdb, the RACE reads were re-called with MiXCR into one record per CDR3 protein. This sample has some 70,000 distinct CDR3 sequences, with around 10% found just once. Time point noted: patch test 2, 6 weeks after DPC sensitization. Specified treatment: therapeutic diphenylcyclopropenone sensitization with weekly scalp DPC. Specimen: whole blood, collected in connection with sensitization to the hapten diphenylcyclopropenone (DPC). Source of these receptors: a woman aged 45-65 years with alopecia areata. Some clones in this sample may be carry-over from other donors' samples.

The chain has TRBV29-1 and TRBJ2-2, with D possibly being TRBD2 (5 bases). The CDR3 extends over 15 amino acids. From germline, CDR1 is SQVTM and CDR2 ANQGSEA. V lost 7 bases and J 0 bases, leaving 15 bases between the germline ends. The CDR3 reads CSALSRAPNTGELFF. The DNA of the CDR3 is TGCAGCGCTTTGTCGCGGGCCCCGAACACCGGGGAGCTGTTTTTT.

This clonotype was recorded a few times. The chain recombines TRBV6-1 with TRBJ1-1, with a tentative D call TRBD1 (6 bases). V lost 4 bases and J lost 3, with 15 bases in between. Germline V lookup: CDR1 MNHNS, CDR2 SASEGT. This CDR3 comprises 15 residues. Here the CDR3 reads CASSASSGQHTEAFF. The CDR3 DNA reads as TGTGCCAGCAGTGCCTCCTCAGGACAGCACACTGAAGCTTTCTTT.

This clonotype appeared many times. CDR3 sequence: CSAHRPGDEQFF. The CDR3 DNA reads as TGCAGTGCTCACCGGCCTGGCGATGAGCAGTTCTTC. The chain uses TRBV20-1 and TRBJ2-1, with no clear D. This CDR3 comprises 12 residues. The germline V gene encodes CDR1 DFQATT and CDR2 SNEGSKA (reference sequence). V was pared by 5 bases and J by 8 bases, with 13 bases between.

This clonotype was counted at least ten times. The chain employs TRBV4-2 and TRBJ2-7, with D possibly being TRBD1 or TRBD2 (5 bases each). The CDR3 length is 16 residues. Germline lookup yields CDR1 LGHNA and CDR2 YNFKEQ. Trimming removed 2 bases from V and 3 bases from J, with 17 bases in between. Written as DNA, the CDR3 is TGTGCCAGCAGCCAATCCGACCGGGACCGTATCTACGAGCAGTACTTC. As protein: CASSQSDRDRIYEQYF.

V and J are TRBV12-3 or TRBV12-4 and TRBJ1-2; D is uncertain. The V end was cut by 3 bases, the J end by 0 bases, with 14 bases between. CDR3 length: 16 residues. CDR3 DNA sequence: TGTGCCAGCAGTTTCGGGATCTGGTTAGCTAACTATGGCTACACCTTC. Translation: CASSFGIWLANYGYTF.

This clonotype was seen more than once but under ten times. The CDR3 DNA reads as TGTGCCAGCAGCCAAGCCAGCGGGAGAGGGTTCACAGATACGCAGTATTTT. Residues: CASSQASGRGFTDTQYF. V is TRBV3-1 and J is TRBJ2-3; 8 bases match TRBD2. Germline CDR1 and CDR2: LGHDT and YNNKEL (reference sequence). The CDR3 runs to 17 residues. V shed 1 base, J shed 2 bases, and the junction held 8 bases outside the gene matches.

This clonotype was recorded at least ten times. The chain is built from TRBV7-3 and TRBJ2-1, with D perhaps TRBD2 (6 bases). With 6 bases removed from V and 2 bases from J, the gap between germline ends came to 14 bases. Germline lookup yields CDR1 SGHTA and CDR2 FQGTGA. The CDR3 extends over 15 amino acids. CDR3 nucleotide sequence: TGTGCCAGCAGGCAAGACGCGGGACCCTACAATGAGCAGTTCTTC. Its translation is CASRQDAGPYNEQFF.

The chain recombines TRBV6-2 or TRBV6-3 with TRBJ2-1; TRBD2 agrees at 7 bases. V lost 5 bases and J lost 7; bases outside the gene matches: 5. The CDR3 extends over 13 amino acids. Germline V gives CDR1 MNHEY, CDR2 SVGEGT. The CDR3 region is CASSSGIRNEQFF. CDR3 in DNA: TGTGCCAGCAGTAGCGGGATTAGAAATGAGCAGTTCTTC.

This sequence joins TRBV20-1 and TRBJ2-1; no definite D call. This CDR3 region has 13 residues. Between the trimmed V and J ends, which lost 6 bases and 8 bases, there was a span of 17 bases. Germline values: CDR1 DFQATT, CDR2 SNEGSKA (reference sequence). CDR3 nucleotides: TGCAGTGCAATGAGCGAAAACGGGCATGAGCAGTTCTTC. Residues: CSAMSENGHEQFF.

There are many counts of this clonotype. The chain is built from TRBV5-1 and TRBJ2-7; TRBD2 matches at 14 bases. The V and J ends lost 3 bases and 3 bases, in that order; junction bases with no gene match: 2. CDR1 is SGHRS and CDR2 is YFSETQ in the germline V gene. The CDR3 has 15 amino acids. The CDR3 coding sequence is TGCGCCAGCAGCTCCGGGACTAGCGGGAGCTACGAGCAGTACTTC. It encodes CASSSGTSGSYEQYF. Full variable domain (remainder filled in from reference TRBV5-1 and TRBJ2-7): KAGVTQTPRYLIKTRGQQVTLSCSPISGHRSVSWYQQTPGQGLQFLFEYFSETQRNKGNFPGRFSGRQFSNSRSEMNVSTLELGDSALYLCASSSGTSGSYEQYFGPGTRLTVT.

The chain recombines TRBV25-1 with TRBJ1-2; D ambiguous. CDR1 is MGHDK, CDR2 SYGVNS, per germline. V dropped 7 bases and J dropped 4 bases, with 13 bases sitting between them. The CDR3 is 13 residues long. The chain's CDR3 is CASKDNAGYGYTF. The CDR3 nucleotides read TGTGCCAGCAAAGACAACGCAGGCTATGGCTACACCTTC.

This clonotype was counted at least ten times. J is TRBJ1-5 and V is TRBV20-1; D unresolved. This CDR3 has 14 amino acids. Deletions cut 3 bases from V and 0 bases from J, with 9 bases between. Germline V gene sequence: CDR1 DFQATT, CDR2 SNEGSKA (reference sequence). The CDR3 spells CSASARVSNQPQHF. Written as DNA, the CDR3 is TGCAGTGCTAGTGCTAGGGTTAGCAATCAGCCCCAGCATTTT.

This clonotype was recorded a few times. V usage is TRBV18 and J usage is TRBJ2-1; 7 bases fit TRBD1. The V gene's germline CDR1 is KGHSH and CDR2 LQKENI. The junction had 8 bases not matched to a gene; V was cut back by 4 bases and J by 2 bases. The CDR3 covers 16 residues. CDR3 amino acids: CASSHSGQTTYNEQFF. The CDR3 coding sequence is TGTGCCAGCTCACATTCGGGACAGACAACCTACAATGAGCAGTTCTTC.

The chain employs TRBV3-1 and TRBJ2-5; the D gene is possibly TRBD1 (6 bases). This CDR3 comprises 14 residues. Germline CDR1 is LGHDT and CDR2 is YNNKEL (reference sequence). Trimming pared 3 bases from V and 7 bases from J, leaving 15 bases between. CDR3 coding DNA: TGTGCCAGCAGCCAGCGCGCCAGCAGGGGGACCCAGTACTTC. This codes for CASSQRASRGTQYF.

The chain's CDR3 is CASSHPLRGAEAFF. The DNA of the CDR3 is TGTGCCAGCAGCCACCCCCTCAGGGGCGCTGAAGCTTTCTTT. The rearrangement joins TRBV3-1 to TRBJ1-1; tentative D call: TRBD1 (6 bases). CDR1 and CDR2 from the germline V gene are LGHDT and YNNKEL (reference sequence). This CDR3 is built from 14 residues. Deletions cut 3 bases from V and 6 bases from J, with 14 bases between. Based on the CDR3 plus reference TRBV3-1 and TRBJ1-1, the full variable domain is DTAVSQTPKYLVTQMGNDKSIKCEQNLGHDTMYWYKQDSKKFLKIMFSYNNKELIINETVPNRFSPKSPDKAHLNLHINSLELGDSAVYFCASSHPLRGAEAFFGQGTRLTVV.

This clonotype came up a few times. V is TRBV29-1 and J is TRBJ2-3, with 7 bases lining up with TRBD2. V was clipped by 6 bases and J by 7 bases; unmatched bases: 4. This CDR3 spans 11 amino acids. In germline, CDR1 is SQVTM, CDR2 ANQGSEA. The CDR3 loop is CSVPGGNTQYF. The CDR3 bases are TGCAGCGTCCCGGGGGGAAATACGCAGTATTTT.

The CDR3, as DNA: TGTGCCAGCAGCGTAGAGGTGACACGAACGAATGAAGCTTTCTTT. Translation gives CASSVEVTRTNEAFF. V usage is TRBV9 and J usage is TRBJ1-1, with unresolved D. The V gene's germline CDR1 is SGDLS and CDR2 YYNGEE. V lost 0 bases and J lost 7, with 16 bases in between. The CDR3 contains 15 residues.

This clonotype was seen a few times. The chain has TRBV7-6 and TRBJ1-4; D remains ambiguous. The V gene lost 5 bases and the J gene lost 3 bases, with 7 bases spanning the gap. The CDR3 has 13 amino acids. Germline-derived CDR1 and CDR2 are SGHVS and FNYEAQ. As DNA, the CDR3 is TGTGCCAGCAGCCGGCAAGCTAATGAAAAACTGTTTTTT. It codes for CASSRQANEKLFF. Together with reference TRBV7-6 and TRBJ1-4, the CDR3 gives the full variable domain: GAGVSQSPRYKVTKRGQDVALRCDPISGHVSLYWYRQALGQGPEFLTYFNYEAQQDKSGLPNDRFSAERPEGSISTLTIQRTEQRDSAMYRCASSRQANEKLFFGSGTQLSVL.

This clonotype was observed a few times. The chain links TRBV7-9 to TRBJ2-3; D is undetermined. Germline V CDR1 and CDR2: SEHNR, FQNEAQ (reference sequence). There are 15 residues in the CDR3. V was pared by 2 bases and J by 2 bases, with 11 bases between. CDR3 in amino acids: CASSLTLGSTDTQYF. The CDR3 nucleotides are TGTGCCAGCAGCTTAACCTTGGGTTCCACAGATACGCAGTATTTT. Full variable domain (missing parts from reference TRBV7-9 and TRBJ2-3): DTGVSQNPRHKITKRGQNVTFRCDPISEHNRLYWYRQTLGQGPEFLTYFQNEAQLEKSRLLSDRFSAERPKGSFSTLEIQRTEQGDSAMYLCASSLTLGSTDTQYFGPGTRLTVL.

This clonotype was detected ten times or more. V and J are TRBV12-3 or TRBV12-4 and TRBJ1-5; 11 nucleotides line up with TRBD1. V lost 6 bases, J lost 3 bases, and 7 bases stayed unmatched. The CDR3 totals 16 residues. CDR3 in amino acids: CASSYRTGGINQPQHF. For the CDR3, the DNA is TGTGCCAGCAGCTACAGGACAGGGGGCATCAATCAGCCCCAGCATTTT.

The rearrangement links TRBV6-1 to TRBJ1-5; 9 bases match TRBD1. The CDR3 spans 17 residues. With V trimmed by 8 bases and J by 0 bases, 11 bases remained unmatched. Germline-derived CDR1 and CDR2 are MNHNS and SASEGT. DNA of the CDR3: TGTGCCAGCGGGGGACAGGGCCCTTCCTATAGCAATCAGCCCCAGCATTTT. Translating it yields CASGGQGPSYSNQPQHF.

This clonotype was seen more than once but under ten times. Here the CDR3 reads CASSLAPEAFF. CDR3 nucleotides: TGTGCCAGCAGCTTAGCCCCTGAAGCTTTCTTT. This chain connects TRBV7-9 to TRBJ1-1; D gene ambiguous. The length of the CDR3 is 11 residues. Germline CDR1 is SEHNR and CDR2 is FQNEAQ (reference sequence). With 0 bases removed from V and 6 bases from J, the gap between germline ends came to 2 bases.

The CDR3: CASSFRASGQGVQETQYF. The CDR3 coding sequence is TGTGCCAGCAGTTTCCGAGCATCGGGACAGGGGGTGCAAGAGACCCAGTACTTC. V is TRBV12-3 or TRBV12-4 and J is TRBJ2-5, with 11 nucleotides matching TRBD1. V lost 3 bases and J lost 2; bases outside the gene matches: 11. CDR3 size: 18 residues.

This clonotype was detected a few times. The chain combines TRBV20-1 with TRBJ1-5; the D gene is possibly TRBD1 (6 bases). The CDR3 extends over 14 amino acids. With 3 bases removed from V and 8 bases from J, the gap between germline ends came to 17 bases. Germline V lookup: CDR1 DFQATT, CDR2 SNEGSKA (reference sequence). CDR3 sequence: CSASSGALTEPQHF. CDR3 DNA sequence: TGCAGTGCTAGTTCGGGGGCCCTTACAGAGCCCCAGCATTTT.

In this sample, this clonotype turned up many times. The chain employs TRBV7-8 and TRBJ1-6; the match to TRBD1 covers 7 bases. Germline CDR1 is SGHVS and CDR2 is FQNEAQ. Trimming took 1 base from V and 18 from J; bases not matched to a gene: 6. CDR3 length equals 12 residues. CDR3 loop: CASSLGPGGTHF. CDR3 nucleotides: TGTGCCAGCAGCTTAGGCCCAGGGGGAACCCACTTT. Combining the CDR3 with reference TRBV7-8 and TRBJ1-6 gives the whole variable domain GAGVSQSPRYKVAKRGQDVALRCDPISGHVSLFWYQQALGQGPEFLTYFQNEAQLDKSGLPSDRFFAERPEGSVSTLKIQRTQQEDSAVYLCASSLGPGGTHFGNGTRLTVT.

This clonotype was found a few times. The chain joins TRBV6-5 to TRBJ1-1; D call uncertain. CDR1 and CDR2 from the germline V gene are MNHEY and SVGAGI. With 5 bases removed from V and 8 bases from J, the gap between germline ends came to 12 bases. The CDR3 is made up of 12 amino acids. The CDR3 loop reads CASSRTGSEAFF. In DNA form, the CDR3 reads TGTGCCAGCAGTCGCACGGGTTCCGAAGCTTTCTTT.

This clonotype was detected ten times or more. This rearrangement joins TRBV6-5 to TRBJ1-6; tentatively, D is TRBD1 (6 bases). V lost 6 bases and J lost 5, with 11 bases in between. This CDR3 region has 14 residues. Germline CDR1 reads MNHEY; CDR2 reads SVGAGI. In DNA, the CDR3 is TGTGCCAGCAGGCGGAACAGGGATAATTCACCCCTCCACTTT. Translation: CASRRNRDNSPLHF.